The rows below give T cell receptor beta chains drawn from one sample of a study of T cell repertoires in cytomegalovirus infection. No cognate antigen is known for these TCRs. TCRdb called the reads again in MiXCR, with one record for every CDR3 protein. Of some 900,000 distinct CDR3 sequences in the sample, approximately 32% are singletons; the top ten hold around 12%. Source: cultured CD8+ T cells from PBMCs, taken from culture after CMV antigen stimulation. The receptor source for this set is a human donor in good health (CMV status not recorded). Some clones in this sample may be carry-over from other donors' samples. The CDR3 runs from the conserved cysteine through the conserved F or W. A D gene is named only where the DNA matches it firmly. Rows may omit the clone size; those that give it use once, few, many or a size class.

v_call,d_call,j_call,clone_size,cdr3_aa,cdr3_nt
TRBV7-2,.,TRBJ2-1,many,CASSYRRSSYNEQFF,TGTGCCAGCAGCTACCGACGGAGCTCCTACAATGAGCAGTTCTTC
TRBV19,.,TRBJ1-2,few,CASISEVEQGNYGYTF,TGTGCCAGTATTTCGGAGGTTGAGCAAGGGAACTATGGCTACACCTTC
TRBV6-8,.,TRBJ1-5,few,CASSHNRDQPQHF,TGTGCCAGCAGTCACAACAGAGACCAGCCCCAGCATTTT
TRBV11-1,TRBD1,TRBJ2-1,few,CASSPWTGIEQFF,TGTGCCAGCAGCCCCTGGACAGGGATTGAGCAGTTCTTC
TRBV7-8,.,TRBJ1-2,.,CASSLVIRGQGNYGYTF,TGTGCCAGCAGCTTAGTTATACGAGGGCAGGGGAACTATGGCTACACCTTC
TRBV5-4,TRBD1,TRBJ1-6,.,CASSLSRGYNSPLHF,TGTGCCAGCAGCTTGTCCAGGGGGTATAATTCACCCCTCCACTTT
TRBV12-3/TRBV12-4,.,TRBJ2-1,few,CASSLITKGGNEQFF,TGTGCCAGCAGTTTAATAACGAAAGGGGGGAATGAGCAGTTCTTC
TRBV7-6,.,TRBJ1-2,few,CASSLAQGLDGYTF,TGTGCCAGCAGCTTAGCGCAGGGGCTCGATGGCTACACCTTC
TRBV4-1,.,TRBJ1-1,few,CASSPLIRTENTEAFF,TGCGCCAGCAGCCCTCTCATCCGAACGGAGAACACTGAAGCTTTCTTT
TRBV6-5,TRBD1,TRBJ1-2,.,CASSTDRGALPFYGYTF,TGTGCCAGCAGCACGGACAGGGGCGCCCTCCCGTTCTATGGCTACACCTTC
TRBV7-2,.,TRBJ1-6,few,CASSLVGQQYYNSPLHF,TGTGCCAGCAGCTTAGTTGGACAGCAGTACTATAATTCACCCCTCCACTTT
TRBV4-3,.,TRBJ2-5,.,CASSQAPVEETQYF,TGCGCCAGCAGCCAAGCACCGGTTGAAGAGACCCAGTACTTC
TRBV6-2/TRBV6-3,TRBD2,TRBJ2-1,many,CASSYSISGGYNEQFF,TGTGCCAGCAGTTACTCGATTAGCGGGGGATACAATGAGCAGTTCTTC
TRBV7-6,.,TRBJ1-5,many,CASSLAINQPQHF,TGTGCCAGCAGCTTAGCCATTAATCAGCCCCAGCATTTT
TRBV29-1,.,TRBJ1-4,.,CSVDAYATNEKLFF,TGCAGCGTTGATGCCTACGCAACTAATGAAAAACTGTTTTTT
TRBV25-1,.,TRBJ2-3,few,CASSAGADTQYF,TGTGCCAGCAGTGCAGGGGCGGATACGCAGTATTTT
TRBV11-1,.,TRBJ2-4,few,CASSLTRVDIQYF,TGTGCCAGCAGCTTGACCAGGGTGGACATTCAGTACTTC
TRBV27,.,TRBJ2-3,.,CASNTLRESLPDTQYF,TGTGCCAGCAATACTCTCAGGGAGTCCCTCCCAGATACGCAGTATTTT
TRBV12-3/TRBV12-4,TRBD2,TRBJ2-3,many,CASSLGRGESTDTQYF,TGTGCCAGCAGTTTAGGTCGGGGGGAAAGCACAGATACGCAGTATTTT
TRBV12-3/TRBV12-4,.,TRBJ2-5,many,CASSYSFQETQYF,TGTGCCAGCAGTTATAGCTTTCAAGAGACCCAGTACTTC
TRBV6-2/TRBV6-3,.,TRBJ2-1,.,CASSYGHSSYNEQFF,TGTGCCAGCAGTTACGGGCACAGCTCCTACAATGAGCAGTTCTTC
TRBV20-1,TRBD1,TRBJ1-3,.,CSARNRGGNTIYF,TGCAGTGCTAGAAACAGGGGCGGGAACACCATATATTTT
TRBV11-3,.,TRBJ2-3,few,CASSQELSADKCTDTQYF,TGTGCCAGCAGCCAAGAACTTAGTGCGGACAAATGCACAGATACGCAGTATTTT
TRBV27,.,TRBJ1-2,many,CASSLGRANYGYTF,TGTGCCAGCAGTTTGGGTCGAGCTAACTATGGCTACACCTTC
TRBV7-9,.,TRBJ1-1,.,CASSLDPGGNTEAFF,TGTGCCAGCAGCTTAGATCCGGGAGGAAACACTGAAGCTTTCTTT
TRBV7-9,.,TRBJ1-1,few,CASSPGVGAEAFF,TGTGCCAGCAGCCCGGGGGTAGGAGCCGAAGCTTTCTTT
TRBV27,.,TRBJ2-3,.,CASSLIASDTQYF,TGTGCCAGCAGTTTGATCGCCTCAGATACGCAGTATTTT
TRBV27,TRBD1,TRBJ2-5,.,CASSTLDRGETQYF,TGTGCCAGCAGTACCCTAGACAGGGGGGAGACCCAGTACTTC